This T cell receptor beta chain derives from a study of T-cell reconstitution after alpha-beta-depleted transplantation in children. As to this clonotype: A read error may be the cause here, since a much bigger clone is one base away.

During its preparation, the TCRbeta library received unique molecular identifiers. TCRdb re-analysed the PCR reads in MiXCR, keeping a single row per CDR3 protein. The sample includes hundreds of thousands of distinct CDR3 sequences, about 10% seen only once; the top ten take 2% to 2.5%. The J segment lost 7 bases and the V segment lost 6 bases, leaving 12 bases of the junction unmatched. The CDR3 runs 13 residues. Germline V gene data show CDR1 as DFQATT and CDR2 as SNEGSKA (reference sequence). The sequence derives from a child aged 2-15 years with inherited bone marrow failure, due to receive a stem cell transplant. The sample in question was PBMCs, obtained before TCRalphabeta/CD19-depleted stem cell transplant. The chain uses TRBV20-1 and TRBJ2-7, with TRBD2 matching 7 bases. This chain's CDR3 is CSANGGSPREQYF. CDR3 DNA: TGCAGTGCCAACGGCGGGAGCCCCCGGGAGCAGTACTTC.